This record covers a single T cell receptor beta chain. Its antigen is unidentified. The CDR3 loop spans 16 amino acids. Germline V gene sequence: CDR1 LNHNV, CDR2 YYDKDF (reference sequence). Trimming removed 3 bases from V and 5 bases from J, with 17 bases in between. The data were taken from a study of blood T cells in healthy people across ages. Next came a second PCR, run for about 7 to 11 cycles, which used a sample-barcoded 5' primer along with a J-beta primer mix. TCRdb processed the 5' RACE reads anew with MiXCR; each CDR3 protein has one entry. The sample has hundreds of thousands of distinct CDR3 sequences; about 25% are singletons. Points from the study as a whole: Comparison with aged donors showed that long-lived donors had more naive CD4+ cells and higher diversity.

The same data also went into a second study, on T cells of mothers and their children.

The chain recombines TRBV15 with TRBJ2-1; tentative D call: TRBD1 (6 bases). Sequences were obtained from blood. This receptor was taken from a boy aged 5-17 years in good health. The CDR3, as DNA: TGTGCCACCAGCAGGGGCTCGACAGGATTTAACAATGAGCAGTTCTTC. It specifies CATSRGSTGFNNEQFF.